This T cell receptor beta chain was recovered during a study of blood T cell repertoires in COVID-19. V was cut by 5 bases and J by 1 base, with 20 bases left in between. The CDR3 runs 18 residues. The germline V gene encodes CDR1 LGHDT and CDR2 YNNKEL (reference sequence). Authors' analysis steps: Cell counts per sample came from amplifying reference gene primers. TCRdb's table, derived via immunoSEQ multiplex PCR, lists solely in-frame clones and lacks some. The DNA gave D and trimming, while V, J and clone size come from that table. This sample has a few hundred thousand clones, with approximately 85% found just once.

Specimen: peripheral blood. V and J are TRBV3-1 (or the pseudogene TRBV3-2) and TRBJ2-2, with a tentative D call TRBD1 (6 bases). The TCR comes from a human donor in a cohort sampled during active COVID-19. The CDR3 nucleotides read TGTGCCAGCAGCTCACCCGAGACGACAGGAGTGAACACCGGGGAGCTGTTTTTT. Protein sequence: CASSSPETTGVNTGELFF.